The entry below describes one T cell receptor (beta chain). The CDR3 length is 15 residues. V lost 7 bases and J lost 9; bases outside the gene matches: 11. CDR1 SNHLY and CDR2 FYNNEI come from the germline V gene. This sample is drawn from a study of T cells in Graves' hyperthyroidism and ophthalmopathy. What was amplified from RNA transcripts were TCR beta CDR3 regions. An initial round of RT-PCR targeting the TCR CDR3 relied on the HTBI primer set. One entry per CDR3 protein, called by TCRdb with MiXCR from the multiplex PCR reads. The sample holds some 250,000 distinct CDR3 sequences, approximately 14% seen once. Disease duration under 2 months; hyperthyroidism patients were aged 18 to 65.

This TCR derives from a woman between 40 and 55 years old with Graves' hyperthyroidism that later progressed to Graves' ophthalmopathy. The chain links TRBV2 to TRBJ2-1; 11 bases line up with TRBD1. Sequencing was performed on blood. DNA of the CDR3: TGTGCCAGCAACCTCCCGGACAGGGGGCTACGTGAGCAGTTCTTC. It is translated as CASNLPDRGLREQFF.